This T cell receptor (beta chain) was found in a study of blood T cell repertoires in COVID-19. Background on the study: Both acute and convalescent COVID-19 samples were obtained from the United States, Italy and Spain.

The assay was immunoSEQ multiplex PCR, and TCRdb's table has in-frame clones only and misses some. Of 200,000 to 300,000 clones detected, approximately 86% appear once; the ten largest clones hold less than 3%. The sequence was obtained from a young woman who had recovered from COVID-19. Specimen: PBMCs or T cells enriched from blood (not recorded which).

The CDR3 here is CASSLPGLLLNTGELFF. The DNA of the CDR3 is TGTGCCAGCAGCCTCCCGGGACTCTTATTAAACACCGGGGAGCTGTTTTTT. The rearrangement links TRBV7-6 to TRBJ2-2, with D possibly being TRBD2 (6 bases). This CDR3 spans 17 amino acids. CDR1 is SGHVS, CDR2 FNYEAQ, per germline. Deletions cut 5 bases from V and 2 bases from J, with 18 bases between.